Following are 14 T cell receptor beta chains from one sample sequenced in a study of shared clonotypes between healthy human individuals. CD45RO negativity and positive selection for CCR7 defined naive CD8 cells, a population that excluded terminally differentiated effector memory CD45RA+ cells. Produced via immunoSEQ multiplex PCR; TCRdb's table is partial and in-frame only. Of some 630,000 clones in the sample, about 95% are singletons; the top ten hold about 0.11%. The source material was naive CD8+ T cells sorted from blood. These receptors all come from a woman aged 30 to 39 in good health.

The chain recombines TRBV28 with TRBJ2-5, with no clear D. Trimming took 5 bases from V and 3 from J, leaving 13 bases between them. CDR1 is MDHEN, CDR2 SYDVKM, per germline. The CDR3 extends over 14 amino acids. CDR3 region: CASSVQGLKETQYF. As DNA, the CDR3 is TGTGCCAGCAGTGTCCAAGGATTAAAAGAGACCCAGTACTTC. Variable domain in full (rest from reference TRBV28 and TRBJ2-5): DVKVTQSSRYLVKRTGEKVFLECVQDMDHENMFWYRQDPGLGLRLIYFSYDVKMKEKGDIPEGYSVSREKKERFSLILESASTNQTSMYLCASSVQGLKETQYFGPGTRLLVL.

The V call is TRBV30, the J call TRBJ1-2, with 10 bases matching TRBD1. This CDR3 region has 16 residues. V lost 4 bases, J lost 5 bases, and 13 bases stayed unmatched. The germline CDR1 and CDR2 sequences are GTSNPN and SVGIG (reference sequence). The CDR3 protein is CAWTTGTGDLFYGYTF. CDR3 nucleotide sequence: TGTGCCTGGACAACCGGGACAGGGGACCTTTTTTATGGCTACACCTTC.

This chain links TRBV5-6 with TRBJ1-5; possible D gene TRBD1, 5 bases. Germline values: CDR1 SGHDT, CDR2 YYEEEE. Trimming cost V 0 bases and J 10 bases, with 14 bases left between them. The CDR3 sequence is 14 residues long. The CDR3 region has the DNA TGTGCCAGCAGCTTGGGACAGACATTGGATCCCCAGCATTTT. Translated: CASSLGQTLDPQHF.

CDR3 nucleotide sequence: TGTGCCAGCAGTTCTACTGTAGCGGAGAGCTCCTACGAGCAGTACTTC. Protein sequence: CASSSTVAESSYEQYF. The V call is TRBV27, the J call TRBJ2-7, with TRBD2 as a possible D gene (6 bases). The germline gives CDR1 MNHEY, CDR2 SMNVEV (reference sequence). This CDR3 is 16 amino acids long. Deletions cut 4 bases from V and 0 bases from J, with 16 bases between.

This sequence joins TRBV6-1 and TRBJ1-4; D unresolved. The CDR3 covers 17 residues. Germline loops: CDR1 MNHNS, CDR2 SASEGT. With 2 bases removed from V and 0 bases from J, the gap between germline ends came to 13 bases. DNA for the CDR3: TGTGCCAGCAGTGAATTGGAAGCTCTTGCAACTAATGAAAAACTGTTTTTT. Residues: CASSELEALATNEKLFF.

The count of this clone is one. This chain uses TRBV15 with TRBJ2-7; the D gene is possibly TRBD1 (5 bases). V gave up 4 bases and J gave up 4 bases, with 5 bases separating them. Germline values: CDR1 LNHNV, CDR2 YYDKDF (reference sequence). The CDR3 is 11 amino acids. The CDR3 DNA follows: TGTGCCACCAGCAAGGGGTACGAGCAGTACTTC. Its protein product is CATSKGYEQYF. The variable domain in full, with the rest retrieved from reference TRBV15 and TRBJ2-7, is DAMVIQNPRYQVTQFGKPVTLSCSQTLNHNVMYWYQQKSSQAPKLLFHYYDKDFNNEADTPDNFQSRRPNTSFCFLDIRSPGLGDTAMYLCATSKGYEQYFGPGTRLTVT.

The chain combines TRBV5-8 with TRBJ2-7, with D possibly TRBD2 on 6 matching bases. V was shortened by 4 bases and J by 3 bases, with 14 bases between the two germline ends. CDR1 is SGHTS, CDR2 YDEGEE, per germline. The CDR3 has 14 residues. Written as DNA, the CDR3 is TGTGCCAGCAGCCGAAGGACTAACAACTACGAGCAGTACTTC. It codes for CASSRRTNNYEQYF.

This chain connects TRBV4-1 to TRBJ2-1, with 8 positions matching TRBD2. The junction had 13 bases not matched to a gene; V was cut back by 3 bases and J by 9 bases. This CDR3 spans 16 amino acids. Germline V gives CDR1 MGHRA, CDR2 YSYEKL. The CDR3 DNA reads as TGCGCCAGCAGCCACTACCCGGGACTAGGGCAGGGTGAGCAGTTCTTC. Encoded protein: CASSHYPGLGQGEQFF.

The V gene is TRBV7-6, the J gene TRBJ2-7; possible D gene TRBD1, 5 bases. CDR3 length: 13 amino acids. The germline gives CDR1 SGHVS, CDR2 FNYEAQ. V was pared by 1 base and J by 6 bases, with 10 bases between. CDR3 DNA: TGTGCCAGCAGCTTAGATAGGGGTTCCGAGCAGTACTTC. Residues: CASSLDRGSEQYF.

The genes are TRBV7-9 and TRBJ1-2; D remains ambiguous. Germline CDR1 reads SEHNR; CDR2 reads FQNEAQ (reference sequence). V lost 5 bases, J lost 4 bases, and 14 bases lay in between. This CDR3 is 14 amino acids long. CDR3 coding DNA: TGTGCCAGCAGCGCCCATACAACAGTCTATGGCTACACCTTC. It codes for CASSAHTTVYGYTF.

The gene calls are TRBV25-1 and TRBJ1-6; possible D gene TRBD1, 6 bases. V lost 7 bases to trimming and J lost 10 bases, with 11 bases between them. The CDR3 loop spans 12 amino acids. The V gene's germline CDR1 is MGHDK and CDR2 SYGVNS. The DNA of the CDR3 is TGTGCCAGCACGGACAGTGACTCACCCCTCCACTTT. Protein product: CASTDSDSPLHF.

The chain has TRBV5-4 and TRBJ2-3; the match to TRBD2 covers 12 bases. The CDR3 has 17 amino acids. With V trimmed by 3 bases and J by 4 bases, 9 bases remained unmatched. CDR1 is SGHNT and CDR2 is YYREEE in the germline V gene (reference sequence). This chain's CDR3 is CASSSETSGRKADTQYF. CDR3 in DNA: TGTGCCAGCAGCTCAGAGACTAGCGGGAGAAAGGCAGATACGCAGTATTTT.

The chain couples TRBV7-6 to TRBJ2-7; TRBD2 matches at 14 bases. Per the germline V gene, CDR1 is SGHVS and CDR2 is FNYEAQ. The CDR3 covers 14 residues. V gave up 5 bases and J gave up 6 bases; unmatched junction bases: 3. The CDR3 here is CASSPGLAGAEQYF. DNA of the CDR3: TGTGCCAGCAGCCCGGGACTAGCGGGAGCCGAGCAGTACTTC.

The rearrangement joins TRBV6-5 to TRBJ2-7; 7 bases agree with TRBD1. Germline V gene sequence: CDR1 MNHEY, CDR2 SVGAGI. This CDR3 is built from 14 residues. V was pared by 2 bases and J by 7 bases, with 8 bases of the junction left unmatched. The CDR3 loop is CASSYGKGAWEQYF. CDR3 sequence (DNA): TGTGCCAGCAGTTACGGAAAGGGGGCTTGGGAGCAGTACTTC.